The following is a TCR beta chain sequence with its context. Antigen: not known. The CDR3 loop spans 14 amino acids. The germline V and J ends were trimmed by 2 bases and 4 bases, with 11 bases remaining between them. Primed by a sample-barcoded 5' primer and a J-beta primer mix, a second PCR proceeded for 7 to 11 cycles. TCRdb used MiXCR to reprocess the 5' RACE reads, holding one entry per CDR3 protein. The sample consists of under 2,000,000 distinct CDR3 sequences, less than 50% of them appearing once. The data were taken from a study of blood T cells in healthy people across ages. Study-wide results and limits: Shifts in expanded clonotypes may have been confounded by donor CMV status, which was unknown. Estimated diversity that came from one million T cells was considered an underestimate.

The chain links TRBV12-3 or TRBV12-4 to TRBJ1-1; D perhaps matches TRBD1 (5 bases). The source material was blood. The receptor was derived from a woman in her forties in good health. CDR3 in amino acids: CASSLSGIGTEAFF. Written as DNA, the CDR3 is TGTGCCAGCAGTTTATCAGGGATTGGCACTGAAGCTTTCTTT.